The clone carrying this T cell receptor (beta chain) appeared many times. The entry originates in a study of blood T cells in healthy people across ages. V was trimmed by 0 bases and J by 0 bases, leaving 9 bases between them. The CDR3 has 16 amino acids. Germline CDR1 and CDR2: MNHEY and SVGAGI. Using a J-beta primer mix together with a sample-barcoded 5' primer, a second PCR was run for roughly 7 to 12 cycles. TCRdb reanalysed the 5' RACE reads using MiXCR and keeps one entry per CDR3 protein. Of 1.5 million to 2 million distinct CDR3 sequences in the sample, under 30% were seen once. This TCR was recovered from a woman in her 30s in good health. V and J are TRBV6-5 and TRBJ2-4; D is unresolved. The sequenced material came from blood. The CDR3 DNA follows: TGTGCCAGCAGTTACTCGAAAGTCCTAGCCAAAAACATTCAGTACTTC. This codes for CASSYSKVLAKNIQYF.